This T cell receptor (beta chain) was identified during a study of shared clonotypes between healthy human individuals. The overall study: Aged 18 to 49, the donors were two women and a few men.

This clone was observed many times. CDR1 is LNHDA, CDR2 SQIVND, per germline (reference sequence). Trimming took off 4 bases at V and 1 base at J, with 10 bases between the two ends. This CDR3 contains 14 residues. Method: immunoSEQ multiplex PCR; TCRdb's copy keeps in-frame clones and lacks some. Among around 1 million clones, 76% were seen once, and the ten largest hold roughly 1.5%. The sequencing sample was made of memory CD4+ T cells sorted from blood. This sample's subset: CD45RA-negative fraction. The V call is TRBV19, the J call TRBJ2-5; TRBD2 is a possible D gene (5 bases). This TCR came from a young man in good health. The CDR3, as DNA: TGTGCCAGTAGTACCCCAGCGGTCCAAGAGACCCAGTACTTC. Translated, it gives CASSTPAVQETQYF.